Sequencing of this TCR beta chain was carried out in a study of T-cell reconstitution after alpha-beta-depleted transplantation in children. This clonotype came up a few times. The V and J ends lost 5 bases and 9 bases respectively, with 14 bases between them. The CDR3 sequence is 14 residues long. Germline values: CDR1 SEHNR, CDR2 FQNEAQ (reference sequence). Unique molecular identifiers were built into the TCRbeta library. TCRdb reprocessed the PCR reads with MiXCR, giving one entry per CDR3 protein. This sample has fewer than 400,000 distinct CDR3 sequences, with roughly 20% found just once. This chain uses TRBV7-9 with TRBJ1-6; D may be TRBD1 (6 bases). This TCR derives from a human donor who donated a stem cell graft to a child with acute myeloid leukemia. The starting material was PBMCs from the stem cell graft donor, obtained from the stem cell graft. CDR3 bases: TGTGCCAGCAGCATGCGGGGGGCTAGTTCACCCCTCCACTTT. Its protein product is CASSMRGASSPLHF.